The present T cell receptor (beta chain) was sequenced within a study of blood T cells in healthy people across ages. Through a sample-barcoded 5' primer and a J-beta primer mix, a second PCR was run for roughly 6 to 12 cycles. TCRdb ran MiXCR on the 5' RACE reads and lists one entry per CDR3 protein. The sample includes approximately 600,000 distinct CDR3 sequences, 58% of them seen just once. General study findings and limits: A strong correlation was found between TCR beta diversity and the percentage of naive T cells. Long-lived and aged donors differed, with more naive CD4+ cells and higher diversity in the long-lived.

Notes on this clonotype: As yet, its antigen is unknown.

Source material: blood. This receptor was identified in a man between 60 and 75 years old in good health.

CDR3 in DNA: TGCAGTCAGGAGCTAGCGGGGGTAAATGAGCAGTTCTTC. It specifies CSQELAGVNEQFF. The chain combines TRBV20-1 with TRBJ2-1; 10 bases map to TRBD2. J lost 7 bases, V lost 8 bases, and 8 bases had no gene match. Germline V gene sequence: CDR1 DFQATT, CDR2 SNEGSKA (reference sequence). The length of the CDR3 is 13 residues.